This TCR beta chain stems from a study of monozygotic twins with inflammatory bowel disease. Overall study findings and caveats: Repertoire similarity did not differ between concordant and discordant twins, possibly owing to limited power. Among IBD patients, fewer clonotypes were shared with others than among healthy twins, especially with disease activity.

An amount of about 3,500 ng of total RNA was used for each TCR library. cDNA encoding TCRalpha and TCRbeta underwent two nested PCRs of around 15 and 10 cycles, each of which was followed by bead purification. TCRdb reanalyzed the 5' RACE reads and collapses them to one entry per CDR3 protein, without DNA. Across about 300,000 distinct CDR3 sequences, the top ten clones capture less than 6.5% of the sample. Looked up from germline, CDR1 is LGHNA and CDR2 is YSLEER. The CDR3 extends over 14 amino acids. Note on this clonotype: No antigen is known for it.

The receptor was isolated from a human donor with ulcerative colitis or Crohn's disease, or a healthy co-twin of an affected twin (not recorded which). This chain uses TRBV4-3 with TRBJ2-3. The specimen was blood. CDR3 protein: CASSQSFRTDTQYF.